Shown below are 9 T cell receptor beta chains from a single sample sequenced in a study of blood T cell repertoires in COVID-19. Profiling relied on immunoSEQ multiplex PCR, and the TCRdb table lists in-frame clones only, not all of them. The sample carries some 11,000 clones, roughly four fifths recorded once. Sequenced sample: peripheral blood. Receptors were obtained from a human donor in a cohort sampled during active COVID-19.

The V call is TRBV6-5, the J call TRBJ2-7; the D gene is possibly TRBD2 (6 bases). V lost 4 bases, J lost 2 bases, and 18 bases lay in between. Looked up from germline, CDR1 is MNHEY and CDR2 is SVGAGI. The CDR3 is 16 amino acids. The CDR3 here is CASSSWRGPGAYEQYF. CDR3 DNA sequence: TGTGCCAGCAGTTCCTGGAGGGGACCTGGCGCCTACGAGCAGTACTTC.

The V gene is TRBV30, the J gene TRBJ2-1; the match to TRBD2 covers 11 bases. CDR3 length: 16 amino acids. Germline lookup yields CDR1 GTSNPN and CDR2 SVGIG (reference sequence). The ends lost 8 bases at V and 5 bases at J; junction bases unmatched: 14. The CDR3: CALAGGLYKLDNEQFF. The CDR3 DNA is TGTGCCCTAGCGGGGGGCTTGTATAAACTGGACAATGAGCAGTTCTTC.

The chain uses TRBV28 and TRBJ1-1, with TRBD1 matching 9 bases. The CDR3 totals 14 residues. Germline V gene lookup returns CDR1 MDHEN and CDR2 SYDVKM. V was pared by 6 bases and J by 1 base, with 3 bases of the junction left unmatched. The CDR3 nucleotides read TGTGCCAGCAGAGGACAGGGGAAGAACACTGAAGCTTTCTTT. This sequence encodes CASRGQGKNTEAFF.

The chain employs TRBV6-5 and TRBJ1-6; 7 bases are shared with TRBD1. The CDR3 covers 14 residues. V was pared by 5 bases and J by 8 bases, with 6 bases of the junction left unmatched. The germline V gene encodes CDR1 MNHEY and CDR2 SVGAGI. The chain's CDR3 is CASSPGDSHSPLHF. The CDR3, as DNA: TGTGCCAGCAGTCCCGGGGACAGTCATTCACCCCTCCACTTT.

The chain uses TRBV11-2 and TRBJ1-4, with TRBD1 matching over 7 bases. The germline V gene has CDR1 SGHAT and CDR2 FQNNGV. Trimming cost V 4 bases and J 8 bases; bases outside gene matches: 10. The CDR3 contains 15 residues. CDR3 in DNA: TGTGCCAGCAGCTCCCACGCCCGACAGGGAGAAAAACTGTTTTTT. It specifies CASSSHARQGEKLFF.

The chain carries TRBV7-9 and TRBJ2-5, with 10 bases lining up with TRBD1. Germline CDR1 reads SEHNR; CDR2 reads FQNEAQ (reference sequence). The V segment lost 4 bases and the J segment 1 base; nucleotides outside the gene matches: 6. The CDR3 length is 16 residues. Here the CDR3 reads CASSSETGGFQETQYF. The CDR3, as DNA: TGTGCCAGCAGCTCCGAGACAGGGGGCTTCCAAGAGACCCAGTACTTC.

The chain is built from TRBV28 and TRBJ1-2; D remains unclear. V lost 2 bases to trimming and J lost 4 bases, with 14 bases between them. From germline, CDR1 is MDHEN and CDR2 SYDVKM. The length of the CDR3 is 15 residues. Here the CDR3 reads CASSLSDSGLYGYTF. Here the CDR3 DNA reads TGTGCCAGCAGTTTAAGCGACTCAGGACTCTATGGCTACACCTTC.

The J gene is TRBJ2-3, the V gene TRBV25-1; maybe TRBD1 (7 bases). The germline V gene has CDR1 MGHDK and CDR2 SYGVNS. V shed 6 bases and J shed 2 bases, with 18 bases lying between them. CDR3 length equals 16 residues. The CDR3 sequence is CASSSPQGDFTDTQYF. CDR3 coding DNA: TGTGCCAGCAGCTCACCGCAGGGGGACTTCACAGATACGCAGTATTTT.

This chain uses TRBV5-1 with TRBJ2-2; tentatively, D is TRBD1 (6 bases). Trimming took 0 bases from V and 4 from J, leaving 10 bases between them. The CDR3 loop spans 15 amino acids. Per germline, CDR1 SGHRS and CDR2 YFSETQ. CDR3 sequence (DNA): TGCGCCAGCAGCTTGGCCCAGGGGAGCACCGGGGAGCTGTTTTTT. Residues: CASSLAQGSTGELFF.